The T cell receptor beta chain under discussion was sequenced for a study of shared clonotypes between healthy human individuals. Germline CDR1 is SQVTM and CDR2 is ANQGSEA. The V gene lost 7 bases and the J gene lost 1 base, with 13 bases spanning the gap. There are 13 residues in the CDR3. Caucasian adults living in Nashville, Tennessee, provided all samples. This clone has just one count. Assay: immunoSEQ multiplex PCR; the TCRdb copy retains only in-frame clones and omits some. The data contain about 660,000 clones, approximately 79% of them singletons. The sequence was obtained from a woman aged 25 to 39 in good health. The rearrangement links TRBV29-1 to TRBJ1-1; weak D call: TRBD1 (5 bases). The source material was memory CD4+ T cells sorted from blood. Described subset: CD45RA-negative fraction. Here the CDR3 DNA reads TGCAGCGCCAAGGACATCCCGAACACTGAAGCTTTCTTT. This encodes CSAKDIPNTEAFF.